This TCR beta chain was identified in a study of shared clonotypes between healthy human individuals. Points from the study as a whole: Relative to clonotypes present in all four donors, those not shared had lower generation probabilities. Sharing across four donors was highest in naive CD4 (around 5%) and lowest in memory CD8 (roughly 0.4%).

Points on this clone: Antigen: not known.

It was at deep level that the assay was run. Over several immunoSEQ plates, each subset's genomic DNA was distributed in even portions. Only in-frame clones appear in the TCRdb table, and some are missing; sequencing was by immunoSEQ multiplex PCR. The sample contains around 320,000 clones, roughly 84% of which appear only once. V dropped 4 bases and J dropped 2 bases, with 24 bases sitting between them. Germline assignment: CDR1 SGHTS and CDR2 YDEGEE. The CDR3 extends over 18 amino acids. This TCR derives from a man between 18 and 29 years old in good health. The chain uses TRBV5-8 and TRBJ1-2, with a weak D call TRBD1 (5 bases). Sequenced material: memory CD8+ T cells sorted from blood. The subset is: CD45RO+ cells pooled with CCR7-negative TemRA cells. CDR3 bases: TGTGCCAGCAGCGTACCAGGGTTTGTGGCGTATCGCAACTATGGCTACACCTTC. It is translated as CASSVPGFVAYRNYGYTF.